The entry that follows covers one T cell receptor (beta chain) sequence. The antigen remains undetermined. This specimen comes from a study of beta chain features in type 1 diabetes. For the study at large: Healthy donors and patients had similar age, gender and cell yields. Overall study results and limits: Researchers report that Type 1 diabetes patients had moderately but significantly shorter TCRB CDR3s across all four CD4+ subsets.

Of the isolated RNA, all was reverse transcribed, and so the sequenced material was expressed TCRB transcripts. The read count averaged about 3.57 million across naive, central memory and regulatory T cell samples. Method: immunoSEQ multiplex PCR; TCRdb's copy keeps in-frame clones and lacks some. The sample consists of hundreds of thousands of clones, 30% of them appearing once. The CDR3 contains 13 residues. Trimming left V 7 bases short and J 4 bases short, with 14 bases between. CDR1 SQVTM and CDR2 ANQGSEA come from the germline V gene. Every participating donor gave one draw, a heparinised blood sample averaging around 120 mL.

V is TRBV29-1 and J is TRBJ1-3; D is unresolved. This TCR derives from a young man in good health. The sample taken for sequencing was naive CD4+ T cells from blood. The CDR3 loop reads CSAGPRSGNTIYF. CDR3 coding DNA: TGCAGCGCCGGACCGAGGTCGGGAAACACCATATATTTT. Combining the CDR3 with reference TRBV29-1 and TRBJ1-3 gives the whole variable domain SAVISQKPSRDICQRGTSLTIQCQVDSQVTMMFWYRQQPGQSLTLIATANQGSEATYESGFVIDKFPISRPNLTFSTLTVSNMSPEDSSIYLCSAGPRSGNTIYFGEGSWLTVV.